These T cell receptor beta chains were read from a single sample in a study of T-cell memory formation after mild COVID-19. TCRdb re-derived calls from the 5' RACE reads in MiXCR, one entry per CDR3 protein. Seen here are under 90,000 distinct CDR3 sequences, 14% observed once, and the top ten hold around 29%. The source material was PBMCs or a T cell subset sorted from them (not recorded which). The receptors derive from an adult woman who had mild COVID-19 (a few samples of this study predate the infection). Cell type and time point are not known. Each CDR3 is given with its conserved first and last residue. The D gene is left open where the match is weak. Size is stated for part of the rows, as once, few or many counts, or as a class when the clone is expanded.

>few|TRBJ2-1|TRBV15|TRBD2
CATSRDLSSGVYNEQFF
TGTGCCACCAGCAGAGATCTAAGTAGCGGGGTTTACAATGAGCAGTTCTTC
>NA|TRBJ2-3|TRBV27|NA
CASSFFGQYTDTQYF
TGTGCCAGCAGTTTTTTTGGACAGTACACAGATACGCAGTATTTT
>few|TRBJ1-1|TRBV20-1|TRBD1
CSASDQGETEAFF
TGCAGTGCTTCAGACCAGGGGGAAACTGAAGCTTTCTTT
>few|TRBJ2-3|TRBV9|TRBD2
CASSGRLAGITDTQYF
TGTGCCAGCAGTGGAAGACTAGCGGGCATCACAGATACGCAGTATTTT
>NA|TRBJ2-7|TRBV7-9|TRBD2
CASAPPGLAGKIYEQYF
TGTGCCAGCGCACCGCCGGGACTAGCGGGGAAAATCTACGAGCAGTACTTC
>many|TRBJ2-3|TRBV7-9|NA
CASSLVTEDTQYF
TGTGCCAGCAGCTTAGTGACAGAAGATACGCAGTATTTT
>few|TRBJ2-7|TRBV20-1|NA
CSARGQYSYEQYF
TGCAGTGCTAGAGGACAGTACTCCTACGAGCAGTACTTC
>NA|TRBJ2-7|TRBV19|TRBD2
CANKGLAGERSYEQYF
TGTGCCAACAAGGGACTAGCGGGAGAAAGGTCCTACGAGCAGTACTTC
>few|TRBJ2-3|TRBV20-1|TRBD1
CSARDPATGGQYF
TGCAGTGCTAGAGATCCGGCGACAGGGGGTCAGTATTTT
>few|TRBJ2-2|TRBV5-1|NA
CATRKNFRGGPTNTGELFF
TGCGCCACCCGTAAAAATTTTAGGGGGGGCCCAACTAACACCGGGGAGCTGTTTTTT
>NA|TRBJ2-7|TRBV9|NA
CASSVTGREDYEQYF
TGTGCCAGCAGCGTGACAGGACGTGAGGACTACGAGCAGTACTTC
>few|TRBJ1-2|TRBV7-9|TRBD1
CASSPGTARRGPHGYTF
TGTGCCAGCAGTCCCGGGACAGCCCGCCGCGGGCCCCACGGCTACACCTTC
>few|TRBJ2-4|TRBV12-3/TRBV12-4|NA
CASSFGGIQYF
TGTGCCAGCAGTTTTGGCGGCATTCAGTACTTC
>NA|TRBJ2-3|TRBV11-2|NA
CASSPPGYGTDTQYF
TGTGCCAGCAGCCCACCGGGCTATGGCACAGATACGCAGTATTTT
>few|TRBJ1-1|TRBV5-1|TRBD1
CASSFGTVETEAFF
TGCGCCAGCAGCTTTGGGACAGTGGAAACTGAAGCTTTCTTT
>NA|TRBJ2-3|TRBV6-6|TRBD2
CASSYASGDTQYF
TGTGCCAGCAGTTACGCTAGCGGAGATACGCAGTATTTT
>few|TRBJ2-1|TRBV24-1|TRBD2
CATSDASASGDMVNEQFF
TGTGCCACCAGTGACGCTTCGGCTAGCGGGGATATGGTTAATGAGCAGTTCTTC
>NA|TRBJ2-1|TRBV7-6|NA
CASSLARLGGEQFF
TGTGCCAGCAGCTTAGCGCGCCTCGGAGGGGAGCAGTTCTTC
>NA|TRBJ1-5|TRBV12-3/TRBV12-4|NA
CASSPAGRAQPQHF
TGTGCCAGCAGTCCGGCAGGGAGGGCTCAGCCCCAGCATTTT
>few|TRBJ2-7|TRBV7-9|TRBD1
CASSIGQGQLHEQYF
TGTGCCAGCAGCATAGGACAGGGACAACTACACGAGCAGTACTTC
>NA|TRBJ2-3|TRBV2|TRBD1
CASWDRATDTQYF
TGTGCCAGTTGGGACAGGGCCACAGATACGCAGTATTTT
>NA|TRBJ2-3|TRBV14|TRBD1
CASSLRTGRGTDTQYF
TGTGCCAGCAGCCTTCGGACAGGGAGAGGCACAGATACGCAGTATTTT
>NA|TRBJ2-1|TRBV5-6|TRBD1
CASSLGTGSSYNEQFF
TGTGCCAGCAGCTTAGGGACAGGGAGCTCCTACAATGAGCAGTTCTTC
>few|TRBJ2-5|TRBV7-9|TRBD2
CASSLPTSGGIQETQYF
TGTGCCAGCAGCCTACCAACTAGCGGGGGCATCCAAGAGACCCAGTACTTC
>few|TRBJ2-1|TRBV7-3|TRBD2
CASSPTSGGASDNEQFF
TGTGCCAGCAGCCCGACTAGCGGGGGGGCTAGCGACAATGAGCAGTTCTTC
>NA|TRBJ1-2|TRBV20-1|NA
CSAPDGYTF
TGCAGTGCGCCGGATGGCTACACCTTC
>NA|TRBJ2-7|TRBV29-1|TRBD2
CSVHGDYHYEQYF
TGCAGCGTCCACGGGGACTACCACTACGAGCAGTACTTC
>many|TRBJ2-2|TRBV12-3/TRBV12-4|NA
CASSFRENTGELFF
TGTGCCAGCAGTTTCCGTGAAAACACCGGGGAGCTGTTTTTT
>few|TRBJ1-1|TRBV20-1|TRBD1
CSANRGGDTEAFF
TGCAGTGCTAACAGGGGCGGGGACACTGAAGCTTTCTTT
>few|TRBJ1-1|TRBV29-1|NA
CSVENPDNGEAFF
TGCAGCGTTGAAAACCCGGACAACGGGGAAGCTTTCTTT
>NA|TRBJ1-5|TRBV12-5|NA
CASALRAQHF
TGTGCTAGTGCCTTAAGGGCCCAGCATTTT
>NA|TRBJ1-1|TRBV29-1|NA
CSVGVSSEAFF
TGCAGCGTTGGGGTGAGTTCTGAAGCTTTCTTT
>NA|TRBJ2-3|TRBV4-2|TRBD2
CASSQDVAGGSRGTQYF
TGTGCCAGCAGCCAAGATGTGGCGGGAGGCTCTCGAGGTACGCAGTATTTT
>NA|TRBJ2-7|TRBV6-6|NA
CASSYPGTYEQYF
TGTGCCAGCAGTTACCCAGGGACGTACGAGCAGTACTTC
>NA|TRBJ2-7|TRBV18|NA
CASSPLGDKGYEQYF
TGTGCCAGCTCACCACTGGGGGACAAGGGCTACGAGCAGTACTTC
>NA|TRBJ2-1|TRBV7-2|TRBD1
CASSSPPGTEEFF
TGTGCCAGCAGCTCACCTCCCGGGACAGAGGAGTTCTTC
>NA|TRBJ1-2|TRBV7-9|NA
CASSGNGPAYAF
TGTGCCAGCAGCGGCAACGGGCCTGCCTACGCCTTC
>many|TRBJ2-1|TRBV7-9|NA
CASSLYAPSGSYNEQFF
TGTGCCAGCAGCTTATATGCCCCTAGTGGCTCCTACAATGAGCAGTTCTTC
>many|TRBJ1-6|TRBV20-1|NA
CSATLKGISNSPLHF
TGCAGTGCAACACTGAAGGGGATTTCCAATTCACCCCTCCACTTT
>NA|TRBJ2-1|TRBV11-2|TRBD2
CASSLDITGGSYNEQFF
TGTGCCAGCAGCTTAGATATCACGGGGGGCTCCTACAATGAGCAGTTCTTC
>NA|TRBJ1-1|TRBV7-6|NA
CASSQLPGGTREAFF
TGTGCCAGCAGCCAACTACCCGGTGGGACTAGGGAAGCTTTCTTT
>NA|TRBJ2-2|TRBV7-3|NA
CASSPTGTGELFF
TGTGCCAGCAGCCCGACAGGCACCGGGGAGCTGTTTTTT
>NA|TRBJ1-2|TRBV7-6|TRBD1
CASRGQDRGNGYTF
TGTGCCAGCAGAGGACAGGACAGGGGGAATGGCTACACCTTC
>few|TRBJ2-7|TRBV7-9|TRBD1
CASSLPGQGYYEQYF
TGTGCCAGCAGCTTACCGGGACAGGGTTACTACGAGCAGTACTTC
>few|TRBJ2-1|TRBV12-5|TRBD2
CASGTAGLAYEQFF
TGTGCTAGTGGTACCGCGGGACTAGCCTATGAGCAGTTCTTC
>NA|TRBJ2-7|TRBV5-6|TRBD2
CASSLWLAGGPQYF
TGTGCCAGCAGCTTGTGGCTAGCGGGAGGGCCTCAGTACTTC
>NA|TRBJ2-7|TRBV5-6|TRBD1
CASGTGSYEQYF
TGTGCCAGCGGGACAGGGTCCTACGAGCAGTACTTC
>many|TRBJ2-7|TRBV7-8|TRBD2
CASSLGSGYEQYF
TGTGCCAGCAGCTTAGGTAGCGGGTACGAGCAGTACTTC
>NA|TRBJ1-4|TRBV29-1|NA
CSVGWKEKLFF
TGCAGCGTTGGCTGGAAGGAAAAACTGTTTTTT
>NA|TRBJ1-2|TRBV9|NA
CASSVSTTRFGYGYTF
TGTGCCAGCAGCGTATCAACGACAAGGTTCGGCTATGGCTACACCTTC
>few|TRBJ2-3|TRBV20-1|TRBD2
CSASLAESSTDTQYF
TGCAGTGCGTCTCTAGCGGAATCTAGCACAGATACGCAGTATTTT
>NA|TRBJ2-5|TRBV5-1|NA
CASSLADSYQEAQYF
TGCGCCAGCAGCTTGGCGGACTCGTATCAAGAAGCCCAGTACTTC
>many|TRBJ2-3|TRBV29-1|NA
CSVEGLLAVDTQYF
TGCAGCGTTGAAGGGTTACTCGCGGTGGATACGCAGTATTTT